This TCR beta chain was sequenced for a study of cytomegalovirus exposure and HLA in healthy donors. Points from the study as a whole: Cytomegalovirus-associated TCR beta chains were listed, numbering 164.

With 60 Vbeta and 13 Jbeta primers, the PCR was carried out. Data came from immunoSEQ multiplex PCR; TCRdb stores just in-frame clones and leaves some out. The data show 100,000 to 150,000 clones, with over 70% seen just once and 3.3% held by the top ten. The study sampled nominally healthy donors, though unrecorded immune exposures were likely. Trimming left V 3 bases short and J 0 bases short, with 9 bases between. The CDR3 is 14 amino acids. Per the germline V gene, CDR1 is MNHNS and CDR2 is SASEGT. The table lists this clone with a few counts. Its matching antigen is unknown. V and J are TRBV6-1 and TRBJ2-7; D gene unclear. Input material: PBMCs. This clonotype was obtained from a woman in her fifties or sixties in good health and CMV-seronegative. The CDR3 protein is CASSEGSYSYEQYF. DNA for the CDR3: TGTGCCAGCAGTGAGGGCAGCTACTCCTACGAGCAGTACTTC.